Listed here are 15 T cell receptor beta chains from one sample, sequenced in a study of shared clonotypes between healthy human individuals (dated by TCRdb to the early 2020s). Libraries were constructed by the immunoSEQ multiplex PCR assay. TCRdb stores this immuneACCESS table with in-frame sequences only. Part of the clones is absent; in the studies checked, under half of the shortfall reflects unresolved V genes, and no reason is known for the rest. Here the sample has 2 million to 2.5 million clones; about nine tenths occur a single time. The leading ten clones occupy around 0.4% of the sample. Input material: naive CD4+ T cells from PBMCs. Explained via the paper, the cell subset or site label denotes: CD45RA+ positively selected. These receptors were obtained from a young man in good health. Some clones in this sample may be carry-over from other donors' samples.

The chain couples TRBV29-1 to TRBJ2-7; tentatively, D is TRBD1 or TRBD2 (5 bases each). The CDR3 runs to 15 residues. V was trimmed by 6 bases and J by 3 bases, leaving 21 bases between them. Germline loops: CDR1 SQVTM, CDR2 ANQGSEA. CDR3 region: CSVALRDPPGYEQYF. The CDR3 DNA is TGCAGCGTGGCCCTCCGGGACCCACCGGGCTACGAGCAGTACTTC.

J is TRBJ2-7 and V is TRBV28; D is tentatively TRBD1 or TRBD2 (7 bases each). V was shortened by 6 bases and J by 1 base, with 22 bases between the two germline ends. This CDR3 is built from 17 residues. The germline gives CDR1 MDHEN, CDR2 SYDVKM. CDR3 region: CASSSQGGRGRSYEQYF. CDR3 in DNA: TGTGCCAGCAGCTCCCAGGGGGGGAGGGGGAGGTCCTACGAGCAGTACTTC.

The chain is built from TRBV10-3 and TRBJ1-6; D is unresolved. Germline V gene data show CDR1 as ENHRY and CDR2 as SYGVKD. With 7 bases removed from V and 8 bases from J, the gap between germline ends came to 15 bases. The CDR3 runs to 14 residues. The CDR3 sequence: CAITTGSPDSPLHF. The DNA of the CDR3 is TGTGCCATCACTACGGGATCCCCCGATTCACCCCTCCACTTT.

The chain recombines TRBV5-6 with TRBJ2-4, with TRBD1 identical over 8 bases. Trimming removed 4 bases from V and 4 bases from J; junction bases left unmatched: 1. The germline V gene has CDR1 SGHDT and CDR2 YYEEEE. CDR3 size: 13 residues. The CDR3 here is CASSRTGKNIQYF. In DNA, the CDR3 is TGTGCCAGCAGCCGGACAGGGAAAAACATTCAGTACTTC.

The rearrangement links TRBV19 to TRBJ1-4; D is uncertain. Germline-derived CDR1 and CDR2 are LNHDA and SQIVND (reference sequence). The CDR3 loop spans 13 amino acids. The V end lost 5 bases, the J end lost 10 bases, and 14 bases lay between the germline ends. The CDR3 reads CASSPPTGGKLFF. The CDR3, as DNA: TGTGCCAGTAGTCCTCCCACGGGCGGAAAACTGTTTTTT.

The CDR3 loop reads CSVDRSLNTEAFF. In nucleotides, the CDR3 is TGCAGCGTTGATCGCTCGCTGAACACTGAAGCTTTCTTT. This chain connects TRBV29-1 to TRBJ1-1; D gene uncertain. This CDR3 has 13 residues. Germline V gene lookup returns CDR1 SQVTM and CDR2 ANQGSEA. Trimming pared 3 bases from V and 0 bases from J, leaving 8 bases between.

V and J are TRBV28 and TRBJ1-2; the match to TRBD1 covers 10 bases. The V gene end was trimmed by 7 bases and the J gene end by 7 bases; junction bases not matched to a gene: 12. The CDR3 spans 15 residues. The germline CDR1 and CDR2 sequences are MDHEN and SYDVKM. The CDR3 here is CASTSPPTGGAGYTF. Here the CDR3 DNA reads TGTGCCAGCACCTCCCCCCCGACAGGGGGCGCTGGCTACACCTTC.

This chain connects TRBV15 to TRBJ2-1, with 9 bases lining up with TRBD2. CDR3 length: 16 residues. Germline-derived CDR1 and CDR2 are LNHNV and YYDKDF (reference sequence). After removal of 0 bases from V and 4 bases from J, the junction contained 4 bases not matched to a gene. The CDR3 loop reads CATSREGTSSYNEQFF. The CDR3 region has the DNA TGTGCCACCAGCAGAGAAGGGACTAGCTCTTACAATGAGCAGTTCTTC. Full variable domain (rest looked up from reference TRBV15 and TRBJ2-1): DAMVIQNPRYQVTQFGKPVTLSCSQTLNHNVMYWYQQKSSQAPKLLFHYYDKDFNNEADTPDNFQSRRPNTSFCFLDIRSPGLGDTAMYLCATSREGTSSYNEQFFGPGTRLTVL.

V and J are TRBV4-2 and TRBJ2-1, with D perhaps TRBD2 (7 bases). This CDR3 comprises 17 residues. The germline CDR1 and CDR2 sequences are LGHNA and YNFKEQ. The ends were cut back, 3 bases at V and 6 bases at J, with 21 bases in the middle. DNA of the CDR3: TGTGCCAGCAGCCATCATGGGGGGGGGCTAGGAGTCAATGAGCAGTTCTTC. Protein product: CASSHHGGGLGVNEQFF.

The rearrangement links TRBV7-9 to TRBJ2-3; D is unclear. V shed 3 bases and J shed 4 bases, with 5 bases lying between them. The CDR3 totals 12 residues. The germline CDR1 and CDR2 sequences are SEHNR and FQNEAQ (reference sequence). The CDR3 reads CASSFIPDTQYF. The DNA for the CDR3 is TGTGCCAGCAGCTTCATCCCAGATACGCAGTATTTT.

Points on this clone: Other DNA variants within this sample encode the same CDR3. The J gene is TRBJ1-2, the V gene TRBV28; D remains ambiguous. Germline V lookup: CDR1 MDHEN, CDR2 SYDVKM. Trimming removed 2 bases from V and 4 bases from J, with 5 bases in between. The CDR3 loop spans 12 amino acids. CDR3 nucleotides: TGTGCCAGCAGTTTAGGACCCTATGGCTACACCTTC. It translates to CASSLGPYGYTF.

In DNA, the CDR3 is TGTGCCAGCAGCGTAGCGGGACAGTCTGAAGCTTTCTTT. Protein sequence: CASSVAGQSEAFF. The J gene is TRBJ1-1, the V gene TRBV9; 7 bases agree with TRBD1. V lost 0 bases and J lost 6; bases outside the gene matches: 2. This CDR3 has 13 residues. The germline V gene encodes CDR1 SGDLS and CDR2 YYNGEE.

The chain links TRBV4-1 to TRBJ2-7, with 8 nucleotides matching TRBD2. V lost 4 bases and J lost 3; bases outside the gene matches: 14. CDR1 MGHRA and CDR2 YSYEKL come from the germline V gene. CDR3 length: 17 amino acids. The CDR3 coding sequence is TGCGCCAGCAGCCGTTTCCGTTCGGGGGGGAAAATCTACGAGCAGTACTTC. It encodes CASSRFRSGGKIYEQYF.

Points on this clone: The same CDR3 can be traced to other DNA sequences in this sample. V usage is TRBV30 and J usage is TRBJ2-1, with 7 bases that match TRBD2. The CDR3 is 14 residues long. The J segment lost 4 bases and the V segment lost 2 bases, leaving 5 bases of the junction unmatched. CDR1 is GTSNPN, CDR2 SVGIG, per germline (reference sequence). CDR3 sequence (DNA): TGTGCCTGGAGTTTTTCCGGGAGGTACAATGAGCAGTTCTTC. Translated, it gives CAWSFSGRYNEQFF.

The rearrangement uses TRBV28 and TRBJ2-7; D uncertain. V was trimmed by 7 bases and J by 4 bases, leaving 17 bases between them. The germline gives CDR1 MDHEN, CDR2 SYDVKM. The CDR3 is 14 amino acids. The CDR3 DNA reads TGTGCCAGCATACCGGCCGGCAGGAATTACGAGCAGTACTTC. It codes for CASIPAGRNYEQYF.